Listed here are 24 T cell receptor beta chains from one sample, sequenced in a study of blood T cell repertoires in COVID-19. The method was immunoSEQ multiplex PCR; TCRdb's version includes in-frame clones alone and lacks a portion of them. Of some 260,000 clones in the sample, nearly 90% were seen once. Sequences were obtained from peripheral blood. Receptors were obtained from a man in his late teens or twenties with active or convalescent COVID-19.

The chain recombines TRBV28 with TRBJ2-7; D perhaps matches TRBD1 (5 bases). The V gene lost 1 base and the J gene lost 2 bases, with 9 bases spanning the gap. The germline CDR1 and CDR2 sequences are MDHEN and SYDVKM. The CDR3 contains 14 residues. DNA for the CDR3: TGTGCCAGCAGTTTATCAGCAGGGCCCTACGAGCAGTACTTC. This sequence encodes CASSLSAGPYEQYF.

The rearrangement joins TRBV7-2 to TRBJ2-7; D may be TRBD2 (6 bases). V was cut by 1 base and J by 3 bases, with 16 bases left in between. Germline V gene sequence: CDR1 SGHTA, CDR2 FQGNSA. The CDR3 has 16 residues. The DNA for the CDR3 is TGTGCCAGCAGCTTAGTTCCTAGCGAGGCGGACTACGAGCAGTACTTC. Protein: CASSLVPSEADYEQYF.

The rearrangement links TRBV2 to TRBJ1-2, with TRBD1 as a possible D gene (6 bases). The V gene lost 6 bases and the J gene lost 5 bases, with 16 bases spanning the gap. The CDR3 runs to 14 residues. CDR1 is SNHLY, CDR2 FYNNEI, per germline. The CDR3: CASRTGQKTYGYTF. The CDR3 region has the DNA TGTGCCAGCAGGACCGGACAGAAGACTTATGGCTACACCTTC.

This clone was detected a few times. This chain links TRBV21-1 with TRBJ2-5; the D call in the table, TRBD2, was not verified against the DNA. TRBV21-1 has pseudogene status. This CDR3 comprises 13 residues. CDR3 sequence (DNA): TGTGCCAGCAGCAAAAGACTCGGAGAGACCCAGTACTTC. It encodes CASSKRLGETQYF.

The V call is TRBV5-4, the J call TRBJ1-2; 7 nucleotides line up with TRBD1. Losses at the gene ends were 3 bases for V and 4 bases for J; bases not matched to a gene: 6. Germline assignment: CDR1 SGHNT and CDR2 YYREEE (reference sequence). This CDR3 is built from 14 residues. The CDR3 spells CASSSRTGTYGYTF. The CDR3 nucleotides read TGTGCCAGCAGCTCTCGGACAGGCACCTATGGCTACACCTTC.

The genes are TRBV24-1 and TRBJ2-5, with D perhaps TRBD2 (6 bases). This CDR3 has 16 residues. Germline V gene data show CDR1 as KGHDR and CDR2 as SFDVKD. The V end was cut by 9 bases, the J end by 3 bases, with 22 bases between. DNA of the CDR3: TGTGCCACCCTTACCTCTGACCACCCGGGGGAAGAGACCCAGTACTTC. This codes for CATLTSDHPGEETQYF.

The count of this clone is one. V usage is TRBV23-1 and J usage is TRBJ2-1, with TRBD1 matching over 10 bases. TRBV23-1 is designated an ORF whose function remains uncertain. The CDR3 runs to 17 residues. With V trimmed by 7 bases and J by 1 base, 10 bases remained unmatched. The CDR3 is CASNIRQGARSYNEQFF. The CDR3 DNA is TGCGCCAGCAATATAAGACAGGGGGCGAGGTCCTACAATGAGCAGTTCTTC.

The chain carries TRBV10-3 and TRBJ1-1, with 9 bases that match TRBD1. This CDR3 region has 17 residues. Germline V gene lookup returns CDR1 ENHRY and CDR2 SYGVKD. V shed 0 bases, J shed 2 bases, and the junction held 7 bases outside the gene matches. This chain's CDR3 is CAISESKGQGFNTEAFF. In nucleotides, the CDR3 is TGTGCCATCAGTGAGTCGAAAGGACAGGGGTTTAACACTGAAGCTTTCTTT.

In its sample, this clone was seen once. The chain recombines TRBV27 with TRBJ2-2; a possible D gene is TRBD2 (6 bases). In germline, CDR1 is MNHEY, CDR2 SMNVEV (reference sequence). Between the trimmed V and J ends, which lost 8 bases and 6 bases, there was a span of 25 bases. This CDR3 is built from 17 residues. The CDR3 loop is CASPLGGVPSRPGELFF. In DNA, the CDR3 is TGTGCCAGCCCTTTGGGGGGAGTACCCTCCCGGCCCGGGGAGCTGTTTTTT.

The J gene is TRBJ2-7, the V gene TRBV11-2; 7 nucleotides align to TRBD2. Germline V gene data show CDR1 as SGHAT and CDR2 as FQNNGV. V shed 4 bases and J 3 bases; nucleotides not matched to a gene: 15. CDR3 size: 17 residues. This CDR3 reads CASSSHTVVGTIYEQYF. The CDR3, as DNA: TGTGCCAGCAGCTCCCATACAGTCGTCGGGACTATCTACGAGCAGTACTTC.

In its sample, this clone was seen once. The gene calls are TRBV6-2 or TRBV6-3 and TRBJ1-5, with a possible D match to TRBD1 (6 bases). CDR1 is MNHEY, CDR2 SVGEGT, per germline. The V and J ends lost 5 bases and 7 bases respectively, with 15 bases between them. This CDR3 contains 14 residues. This chain's CDR3 is CASSPNRARQPQHF. As DNA, the CDR3 is TGTGCCAGCAGTCCGAACAGGGCTAGACAGCCCCAGCATTTT.

This chain connects TRBV21-1 to TRBJ2-7; TRBD1 reflects the table's D call only, with no check against the DNA. TRBV21-1 is a known pseudogene. CDR3 length: 15 amino acids. As DNA, the CDR3 is TGTGCCAGCAGCAATCGAGAGACAAAAACCTACGAGCAGTACTTC. This encodes CASSNRETKTYEQYF.

This rearrangement joins TRBV12-3 or TRBV12-4 to TRBJ1-2, with 9 bases matching TRBD1. The V gene end was trimmed by 6 bases and the J gene end by 3 bases; junction bases not matched to a gene: 2. The length of the CDR3 is 13 residues. This CDR3 is CASSTGGDYGYTF. The CDR3 DNA is TGTGCCAGCAGCACAGGGGGCGACTATGGCTACACCTTC.

This clone was observed once. CDR3 in DNA: TGTGCCAGCAGCTTAGCCTCAGGGAACTATGGCTACACCTTC. It translates to CASSLASGNYGYTF. The J gene is TRBJ1-2, the V gene TRBV13, with D tentatively TRBD1 (5 bases). Germline V gene data show CDR1 as PRHDT and CDR2 as FYEKMQ (reference sequence). Between the trimmed V and J ends, which lost 1 base and 2 bases, there was a span of 8 bases. This CDR3 has 14 residues.

CDR3 nucleotides: TGTGCCAGCAGCTTAAAGAGGTCGGTGGGGCGGGAGACCCAGTACTTC. This sequence encodes CASSLKRSVGRETQYF. The genes are TRBV7-2 and TRBJ2-5; D possibly corresponds to TRBD1 (5 bases). Germline V gene lookup returns CDR1 SGHTA and CDR2 FQGNSA. This CDR3 spans 16 amino acids. V gave up 2 bases and J gave up 5 bases, with 18 bases separating them.

This chain links TRBV6-5 with TRBJ1-6; tentative D call: TRBD1 (6 bases). The V and J ends lost 4 bases and 6 bases respectively, with 16 bases between them. Germline loops: CDR1 MNHEY, CDR2 SVGAGI. The CDR3 is made up of 16 amino acids. The CDR3 DNA follows: TGTGCCAGCAGTTCCAGCGCCGGGACACCTAATTCACCCCTCCACTTT. Amino acid sequence: CASSSSAGTPNSPLHF.

The rearrangement joins TRBV29-1 to TRBJ2-3; 12 nucleotides line up with TRBD2. Germline V gives CDR1 SQVTM, CDR2 ANQGSEA. The CDR3 runs to 16 residues. V lost 2 bases, J lost 1 base, and 4 bases stayed unmatched. CDR3 loop: CSVELASGRGTDTQYF. CDR3 nucleotides: TGCAGCGTTGAATTAGCTAGCGGGAGGGGCACAGATACGCAGTATTTT.

The gene calls are TRBV5-1 and TRBJ2-5; 13 bases agree with TRBD2. This CDR3 has 18 amino acids. J lost 5 bases, V lost 0 bases, and 10 bases had no gene match. CDR1 and CDR2 (germline): SGHRS, YFSETQ. In DNA form, the CDR3 reads TGCGCCAGCAGCTTGGGGATACTAGCGGGGGGGCGTCAGGAGACCCAGTACTTC. This codes for CASSLGILAGGRQETQYF.

This clone occurred a few times. V usage is TRBV15 and J usage is TRBJ2-1; TRBD2 might be the D (5 bases). Germline CDR1 reads LNHNV; CDR2 reads YYDKDF (reference sequence). The CDR3 totals 15 residues. Deletions cut 5 bases from V and 4 bases from J, with 15 bases between. The CDR3: CATSRLLGLYNEQFF. CDR3 DNA: TGTGCCACCAGCCGATTACTCGGACTTTACAATGAGCAGTTCTTC.

This chain links TRBV28 with TRBJ2-3; D unclear. The CDR3 is made up of 11 amino acids. Trimming pared 6 bases from V and 2 bases from J, leaving 3 bases between. Germline lookup yields CDR1 MDHEN and CDR2 SYDVKM. The CDR3: CASRYTDTQYF. Here the CDR3 DNA reads TGTGCCAGCAGATACACAGATACGCAGTATTTT.

V usage is TRBV28 and J usage is TRBJ1-3; the D gene is possibly TRBD1 (5 bases). The CDR3 covers 16 residues. In germline, CDR1 is MDHEN, CDR2 SYDVKM. With 0 bases removed from V and 0 bases from J, the gap between germline ends came to 9 bases. CDR3 sequence reads: CASSLWRGRSGNTIYF. CDR3 in DNA: TGTGCCAGCAGTTTATGGCGGGGCCGCTCTGGAAACACCATATATTTT.

With regard to this clone: Different DNA sequences within this sample yield the same CDR3. The chain combines TRBV7-8 with TRBJ2-7, with D unclear. V was shortened by 4 bases and J by 0 bases, with 4 bases between the two germline ends. Germline V gene lookup returns CDR1 SGHVS and CDR2 FQNEAQ. CDR3 length: 12 residues. This chain's CDR3 is CASSSSSYEQYF. DNA of the CDR3: TGTGCCAGCAGCTCATCCTCCTACGAGCAGTACTTC.

The rearrangement joins TRBV9 to TRBJ1-1, with TRBD1 matching 10 bases. The V segment lost 0 bases and the J segment 4 bases; nucleotides outside the gene matches: 3. This CDR3 is built from 15 residues. Germline values: CDR1 SGDLS, CDR2 YYNGEE. CDR3 in DNA: TGTGCCAGCAGCGTAGTGGGGACAGGGGTCACTGAAGCTTTCTTT. Its protein is CASSVVGTGVTEAFF. Complete variable domain (other parts from reference TRBV9 and TRBJ1-1): DSGVTQTPKHLITATGQRVTLRCSPRSGDLSVYWYQQSLDQGLQFLIQYYNGEERAKGNILERFSAQQFPDLHSELNLSSLELGDSALYFCASSVVGTGVTEAFFGQGTRLTVV.

The CDR3, as DNA: TGTGCCAGCAGCCTCGACAGGGGTGACCAGCCCCAGCATTTT. This sequence encodes CASSLDRGDQPQHF. The genes are TRBV5-4 and TRBJ1-5; 8 bases agree with TRBD1. The trim removed 4 bases at V and 7 bases at J, leaving 7 bases unmatched. CDR3 length: 14 residues. Germline V gene lookup returns CDR1 SGHNT and CDR2 YYREEE (reference sequence). The full variable domain, with the rest looked up from reference TRBV5-4 and TRBJ1-5, is ETGVTQSPTHLIKTRGQQVTLRCSSQSGHNTVSWYQQALGQGPQFIFQYYREEENGRGNFPPRFSGLQFPNYSSELNVNALELDDSALYLCASSLDRGDQPQHFGDGTRLSIL.